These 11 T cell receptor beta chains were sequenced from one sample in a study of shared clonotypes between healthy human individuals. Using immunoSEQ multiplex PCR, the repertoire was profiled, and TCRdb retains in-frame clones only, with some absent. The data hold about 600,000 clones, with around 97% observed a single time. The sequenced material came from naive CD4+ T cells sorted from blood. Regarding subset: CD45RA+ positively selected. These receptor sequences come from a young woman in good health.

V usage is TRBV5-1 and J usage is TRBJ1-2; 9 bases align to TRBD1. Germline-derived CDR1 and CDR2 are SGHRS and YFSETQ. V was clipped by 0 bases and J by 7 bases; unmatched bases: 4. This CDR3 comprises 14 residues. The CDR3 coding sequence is TGCGCCAGCAGCTTGGGGGACAGGGCTGGTGGCTACACCTTC. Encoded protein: CASSLGDRAGGYTF.

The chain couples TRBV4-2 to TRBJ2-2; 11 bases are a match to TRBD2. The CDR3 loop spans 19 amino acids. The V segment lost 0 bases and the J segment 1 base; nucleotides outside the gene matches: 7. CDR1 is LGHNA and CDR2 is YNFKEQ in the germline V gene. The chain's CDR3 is CASSQEVGLAGENTGELFF. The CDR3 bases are TGTGCCAGCAGCCAAGAAGTTGGACTAGCGGGTGAGAACACCGGGGAGCTGTTTTTT.

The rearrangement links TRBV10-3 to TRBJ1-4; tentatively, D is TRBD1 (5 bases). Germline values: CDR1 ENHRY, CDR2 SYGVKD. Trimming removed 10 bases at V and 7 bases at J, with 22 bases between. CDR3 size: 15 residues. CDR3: CATKREGTGFEKLFF. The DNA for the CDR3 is TGTGCCACAAAAAGGGAAGGGACGGGGTTTGAAAAACTGTTTTTT.

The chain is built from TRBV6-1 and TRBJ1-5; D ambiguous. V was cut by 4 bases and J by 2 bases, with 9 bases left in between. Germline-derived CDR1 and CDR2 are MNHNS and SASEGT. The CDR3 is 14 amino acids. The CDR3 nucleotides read TGTGCCAGCAGTGGCAGCACGGGCAATCAGCCCCAGCATTTT. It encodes CASSGSTGNQPQHF.

CDR3 loop: CSVEADTHTDTQYF. CDR3 sequence (DNA): TGCAGCGTTGAAGCGGACACGCACACAGATACGCAGTATTTT. The chain couples TRBV29-1 to TRBJ2-3, with D perhaps matching TRBD1 (5 bases). V was shortened by 1 base and J by 2 bases, with 10 bases between the two germline ends. The CDR3 length is 14 residues. From germline, CDR1 is SQVTM and CDR2 ANQGSEA.

The CDR3 here is CASSPTTGGNQPQHF. The DNA of the CDR3 is TGTGCCAGCAGTCCAACGACAGGGGGTAATCAGCCCCAGCATTTT. J is TRBJ1-5 and V is TRBV6-5; 9 bases are a match to TRBD1. Losses at the gene ends were 5 bases for V and 4 bases for J; bases not matched to a gene: 6. CDR1 MNHEY and CDR2 SVGAGI come from the germline V gene. This CDR3 has 15 residues.

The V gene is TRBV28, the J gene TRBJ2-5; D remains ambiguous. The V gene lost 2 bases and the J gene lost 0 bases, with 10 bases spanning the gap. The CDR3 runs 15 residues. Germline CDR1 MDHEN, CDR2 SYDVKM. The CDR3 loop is CASSLRRHDQETQYF. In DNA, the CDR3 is TGTGCCAGCAGTTTACGAAGGCACGACCAAGAGACCCAGTACTTC.

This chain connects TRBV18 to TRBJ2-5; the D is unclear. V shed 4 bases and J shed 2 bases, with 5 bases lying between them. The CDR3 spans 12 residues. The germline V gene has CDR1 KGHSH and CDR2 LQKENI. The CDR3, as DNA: TGTGCCAGCTCACGTAGTCAAGAGACCCAGTACTTC. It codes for CASSRSQETQYF.

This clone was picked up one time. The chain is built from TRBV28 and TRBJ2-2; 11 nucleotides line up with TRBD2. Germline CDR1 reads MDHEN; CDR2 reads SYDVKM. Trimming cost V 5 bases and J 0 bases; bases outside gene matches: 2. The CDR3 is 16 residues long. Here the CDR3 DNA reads TGTGCCAGCAGTCAGGGACTAGCGGCGAACACCGGGGAGCTGTTTTTT. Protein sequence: CASSQGLAANTGELFF.

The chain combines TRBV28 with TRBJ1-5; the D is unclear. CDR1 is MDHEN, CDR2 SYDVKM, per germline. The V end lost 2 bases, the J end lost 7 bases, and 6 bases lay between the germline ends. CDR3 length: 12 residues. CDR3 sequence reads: CASSLIKQPQHF. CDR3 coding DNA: TGTGCCAGCAGTTTAATAAAACAGCCCCAGCATTTT. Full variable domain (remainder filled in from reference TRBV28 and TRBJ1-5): DVKVTQSSRYLVKRTGEKVFLECVQDMDHENMFWYRQDPGLGLRLIYFSYDVKMKEKGDIPEGYSVSREKKERFSLILESASTNQTSMYLCASSLIKQPQHFGDGTRLSIL.

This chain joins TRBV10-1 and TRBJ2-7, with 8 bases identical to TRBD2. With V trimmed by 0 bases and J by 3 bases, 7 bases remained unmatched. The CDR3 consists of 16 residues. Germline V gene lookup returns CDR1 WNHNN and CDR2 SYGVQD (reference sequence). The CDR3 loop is CASSESDWRGDYEQYF. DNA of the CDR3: TGCGCCAGCAGTGAGTCGGATTGGCGGGGGGACTACGAGCAGTACTTC.